This T cell receptor (beta chain) was documented in a study of CD49a tissue-resident CD8 T cells in human skin (dated by TCRdb to about 2017). The study in broad terms: Tissue-resident memory CD8+ T cell subsets in human skin, defined by CD49a, CD69 and CD103 expression, were examined in the study.

There are 13 amino acids in the CDR3, from cysteine to phenylalanine inclusive. The entry retains the CDR3 DNA only, 39 bases that are in frame from base 1. Trimming takes 0 bases from V and 6 bases from J, and the germline ends sit 8 bases apart. Via the germline V gene (reference sequence), CDR1 is SEHNR and CDR2 FQNEAQ. For five or six healthy donors, sorted CD8+ T cells taken from blood, dermis and epidermis had their TCR beta CDR3 regions analysed. Both blood and skin samples were provided by each TCR-sequenced donor, and all TCR-sequenced donors were healthy individuals. Sorting was used to isolate CD8+ T cell populations prior to TCR beta sequencing. Before T cell analysis, skin was split into dermal and epidermal compartments. The library was generated by the immunoSEQ multiplex PCR assay. In the original analysis: How frequently each TCR V beta family was used was compared between the sorted CD8+ T cell populations from blood, dermis and epidermis. In its TCRdb copy, this immuneACCESS table keeps in-frame sequences only and misses some clones. Where compared with another copy, unresolved V genes explain less than half of these, and the others have no known cause. V, J and clone size were drawn from that table, and D and trimming were deduced from the DNA. This sample comprises a few hundred clones, 73% of them detected only once. The ten top clones hold more than 20% of the sample.

A note on this clone: Its antigen remains undetermined. No much larger clone is present one base from it, and per-base qualities are unavailable.

The sample taken for sequencing was CD103- CD8+ T cells sorted from skin dermis. The TCR was taken from a human donor in good health. The chain uses TRBV7-9 and TRBJ1-1, with the D gene call left open. The CDR3 protein is CASSLARGAEAFF. The DNA sequence follows: TGTGCCAGCAGCTTAGCTCGCGGCGCTGAAGCTTTCTTT. Joined to the reference TRBV7-9 and TRBJ1-1 proteins, this CDR3 gives the full variable domain: DTGVSQNPRHKITKRGQNVTFRCDPISEHNRLYWYRQTLGQGPEFLTYFQNEAQLEKSRLLSDRFSAERPKGSFSTLEIQRTEQGDSAMYLCASSLARGAEAFFGQGTRLTVV.